The clone carrying this T cell receptor (beta chain) was seen at least ten times. This entry is derived from a study of neurological immune-mediated disorders. Germline V gene sequence: CDR1 SGHDT, CDR2 YYEEEE. CDR3 size: 15 residues. V lost 1 base, J lost 5 bases, and 15 bases lay in between. TCRdb ran MiXCR on the 5' RACE reads and lists one entry per CDR3 protein. The sample has some 100,000 distinct CDR3 sequences, 13% seen once. Time point: longitudinal time-point 2. The specimen was PBMCs. The TCR originated in a female donor with HTLV-1-associated myelopathy (HAM/TSP). The chain joins TRBV5-6 to TRBJ2-5, with D possibly being TRBD1 or TRBD2 (6 bases each). The CDR3 reads CASSLYRGRQETQYF. CDR3 coding DNA: TGTGCCAGCAGCTTGTATCGGGGGCGCCAGGAGACCCAGTACTTC.